This T cell receptor beta chain was identified in a study of shared clonotypes between healthy human individuals. The CDR3 loop spans 18 amino acids. Trimming removed 4 bases from V and 0 bases from J, with 22 bases in between. CDR1 and CDR2 from the germline V gene are SGDLS and YYNGEE. The table came from immunoSEQ multiplex PCR; TCRdb's copy has only in-frame clones and leaves some out. Of about 600,000 clones in the sample, 97% are singletons; the top ten hold roughly 0.055%. The source of this sequence is a woman aged 30 to 39 in good health. Sequencing used naive CD4+ T cells sorted from blood. Subset meaning: CD45RA+ positively selected. The chain uses TRBV9 and TRBJ2-5; a weak D match, TRBD1 (6 bases). CDR3 sequence reads: CASSPRGRGRLYQETQYF. The CDR3 nucleotides read TGTGCCAGCAGCCCTAGGGGGAGAGGTCGTTTGTACCAAGAGACCCAGTACTTC.